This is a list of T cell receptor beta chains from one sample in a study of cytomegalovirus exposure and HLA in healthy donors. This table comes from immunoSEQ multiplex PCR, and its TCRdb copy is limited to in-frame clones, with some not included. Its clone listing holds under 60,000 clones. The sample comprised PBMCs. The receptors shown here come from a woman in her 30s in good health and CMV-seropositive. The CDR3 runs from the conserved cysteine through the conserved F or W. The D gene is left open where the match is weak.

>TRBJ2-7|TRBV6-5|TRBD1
TGTGCCAGCGTGGACAGGGGGTTTGAGCAGTACTTC
CASVDRGFEQYF
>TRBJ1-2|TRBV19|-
TGTGCCAGTAGTATAGGAACAGGGCCCGTCTATGGCTACACCTTC
CASSIGTGPVYGYTF
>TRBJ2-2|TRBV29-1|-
TGCAGCGTTGGCCGGGAGTACACCGGGGAGCTGTTTTTT
CSVGREYTGELFF
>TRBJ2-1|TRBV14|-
TGTGCCAGCAGCCAAGAACCGGGGACTGAACTTAATGAGCAGTTCTTC
CASSQEPGTELNEQFF
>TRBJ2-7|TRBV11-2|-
TGTGCCAGCAGCTCAATAGCGGAAACCTACGAGCAGTACTTC
CASSSIAETYEQYF
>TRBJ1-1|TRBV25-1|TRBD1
TGTGCCAGCAGTGAATCCCCGGGACAGGGGTACGAAGCTTTCTTT
CASSESPGQGYEAFF
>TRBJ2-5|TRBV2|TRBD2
TGTGCCAGCAGTCCCGGACTAGCAGAGACCCAGTACTTC
CASSPGLAETQYF
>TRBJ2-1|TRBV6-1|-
TGTGCCAGCGGGAGTCCGTTTAGTTTCGATGAGCAGTTCTTC
CASGSPFSFDEQFF
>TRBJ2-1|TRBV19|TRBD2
TGTGCCAGTAGTATACTGGCGGGAGGTGGAAATGAGCAGTTCTTC
CASSILAGGGNEQFF
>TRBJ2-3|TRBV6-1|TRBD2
TGTGCCAGCACCGAAGCGCTAGCGGGAGGCGCAGATACGCAGTATTTT
CASTEALAGGADTQYF
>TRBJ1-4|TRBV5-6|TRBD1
TGTGCCAGCAGCTTAACAGGGGCTTCTAATGAAAAACTGTTTTTT
CASSLTGASNEKLFF
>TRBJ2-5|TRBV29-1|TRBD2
TGCAGCGTTGAAGACCCTAGCGGGGGGTCATGGACCCAGTACTTC
CSVEDPSGGSWTQYF
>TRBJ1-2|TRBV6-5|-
TGTGCCAGCAGCGGCTCGGGATCCTTGGGTTATGGCTACACCTTC
CASSGSGSLGYGYTF
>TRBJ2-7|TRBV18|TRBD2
TGTGCCAGCTCACCGGCGGGCGGGAGTCTGTACGAGCAGTACTTC
CASSPAGGSLYEQYF
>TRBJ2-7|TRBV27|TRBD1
TGTGCCAGCAGTCCGACAGGGAAGTCGGGCGAGCAGTACTTC
CASSPTGKSGEQYF
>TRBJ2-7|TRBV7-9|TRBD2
TGTGCCAGCAGCTTAGCTAGCGGGGCTTACTACGAGCAGTACTTC
CASSLASGAYYEQYF
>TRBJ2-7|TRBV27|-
TGTGCCAGCGGGCAGAACATTCGCTACGAGCAGTACTTC
CASGQNIRYEQYF
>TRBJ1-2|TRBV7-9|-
TGTGCCAGCAGAATACCCGGGTGGGGCTACACCTTC
CASRIPGWGYTF
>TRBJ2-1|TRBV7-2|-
TGTGCCAGCAGCTTAGATAGCTACAATGAGCAGTTCTTC
CASSLDSYNEQFF
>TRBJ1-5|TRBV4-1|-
TGCGCCAGCAGCCAAGGAGGGAGTCAGCCCCAGCATTTT
CASSQGGSQPQHF
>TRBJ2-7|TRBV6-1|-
TGTGCCAGCAGTGACGGAGTTTACGAGCAGTACTTC
CASSDGVYEQYF
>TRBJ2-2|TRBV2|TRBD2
TGTGCCAGCAAGACTAGCGGGAGGGTTCTTACCGGGGAGCTGTTTTTT
CASKTSGRVLTGELFF
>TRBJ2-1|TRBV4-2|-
TGTGCCAGCAGCCTCCTCAATGAGCAGTTCTTC
CASSLLNEQFF
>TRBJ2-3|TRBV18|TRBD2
TGTGCCAGCTCCGTAGCGGGGGGAGATACGCAGTATTTT
CASSVAGGDTQYF
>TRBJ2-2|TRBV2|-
TGTGCCAGTAACAAGGGGATGGGGCACCGGGAGCTGTTTTTT
CASNKGMGHRELFF
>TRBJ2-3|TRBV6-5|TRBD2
TGTGCCAGCAGGCAGGGACTAGCGGGCACAGATACGCAGTATTTT
CASRQGLAGTDTQYF
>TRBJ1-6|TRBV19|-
TGTGCCAGTGGGAGTATCGGTTCACCCCTCCACTTT
CASGSIGSPLHF
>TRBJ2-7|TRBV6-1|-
TGTGCCAGCAGTGAAATCAGGGGATCCTACGAGCAGTACTTC
CASSEIRGSYEQYF
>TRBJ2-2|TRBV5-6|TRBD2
TGTGCCAGCAGCCCCGGGAGGTGGACCCCCGGGGAGCTGTTTTTT
CASSPGRWTPGELFF
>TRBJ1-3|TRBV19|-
TGTGCCAGTAGTATAGGGCCCAACTCTGGAAACACCATATATTTT
CASSIGPNSGNTIYF
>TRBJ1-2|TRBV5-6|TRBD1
TGTGCCAGCAGGCCCGGGACAGGGGGCCTTGTTAGCTATGGCTACACCTTC
CASRPGTGGLVSYGYTF
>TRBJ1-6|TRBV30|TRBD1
TGTGCCTGGGGACAGGTCTATAATTCACCCCTCCACTTT
CAWGQVYNSPLHF
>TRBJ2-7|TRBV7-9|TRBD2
TGTGCCAGCAGCTCACTAGCGAGCGAGCAGTACTTC
CASSSLASEQYF
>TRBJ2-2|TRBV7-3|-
TGTGCCAGCAGCACTGGGACGCTCTCGAGAGGGGGCGGGGAGCTGTTTTTT
CASSTGTLSRGGGELFF
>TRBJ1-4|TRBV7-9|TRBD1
TGTGCCAGCAGCACAACGAGACAGGGGGCTAATGAAAAACTGTTTTTT
CASSTTRQGANEKLFF
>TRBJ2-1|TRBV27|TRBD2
TGTGCCAGCAGTTTGATCACTAGCGGGATTAGGGCCAACACTGAGCAGTTCTTC
CASSLITSGIRANTEQFF
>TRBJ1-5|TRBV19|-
TGTGCCAGTAGTTCGACAGTAGGACCTCAGCCCCAGCATTTT
CASSSTVGPQPQHF
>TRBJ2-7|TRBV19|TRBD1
TGTGCCAGTCGGACAGGGGACGAGCAGTACTTC
CASRTGDEQYF
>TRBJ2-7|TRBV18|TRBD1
TGTGCCAGCTCACCACCAGGGGGCGCCTACGAGCAGTACTTC
CASSPPGGAYEQYF
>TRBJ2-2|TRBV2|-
TGTGCCAGCAGTGAATTGGCAGGGAGGTCCGGGGAGCTGTTTTTT
CASSELAGRSGELFF
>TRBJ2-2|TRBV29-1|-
TGCAGCGTCGATGGTCTTCGGGGCGGGGAGCTGTTTTTT
CSVDGLRGGELFF
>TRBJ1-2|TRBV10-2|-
TGCGCCAGCAGCCCCGGGACTAACTATGGCTACACCTTC
CASSPGTNYGYTF
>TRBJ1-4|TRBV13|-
TGTGCCAGCAGCTTGGGGGGGCGCGGTGAAAAACTGTTTTTT
CASSLGGRGEKLFF
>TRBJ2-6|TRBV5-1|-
TGCGCCAGCAGCTTGCTGAGCGCTGGGGCCAACGTCCTGACTTTC
CASSLLSAGANVLTF
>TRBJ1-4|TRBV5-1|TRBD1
TGCGCCAGCAGCCCGGACGGGACAGGGGATGAAAAACTGTTTTTT
CASSPDGTGDEKLFF
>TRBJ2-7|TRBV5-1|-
TGCGCCAGCAGCCGTGAGGCACACGGGTTCTACGAGCAGTACTTC
CASSREAHGFYEQYF
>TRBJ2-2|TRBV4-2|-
TGTGCCAGCAGCCAAGTTCAGGGGATCACCGGGGAGCTGTTTTTT
CASSQVQGITGELFF
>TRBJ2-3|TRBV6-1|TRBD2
TGTGCCAGCAGTCTTACTAGCGGGGGGCAGGATACGCAGTATTTT
CASSLTSGGQDTQYF
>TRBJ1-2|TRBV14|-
TGTGCCAGCAGCCCCCCCCGGGCAGGGTATAGCTATGGCTACACCTTC
CASSPPRAGYSYGYTF
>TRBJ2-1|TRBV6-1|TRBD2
TGTGCCAGCAGTGGGATAGCGGGGGGGCCCGATGAGCAGTTCTTC
CASSGIAGGPDEQFF
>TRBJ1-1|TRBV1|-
TGCACCAGCAGCCAAGATGAGTCGGCCAGGGATGAAGCTTTCTTT
CTSSQDESARDEAFF
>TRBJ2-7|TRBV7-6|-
TGTGCCAGCAGTTCCGGGTTATCCTACGAGCAGTACTTC
CASSSGLSYEQYF
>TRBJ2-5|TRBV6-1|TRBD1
TGTGCCAGCAGTGTGGGGACAGGGGTGGCCCAGTACTTC
CASSVGTGVAQYF
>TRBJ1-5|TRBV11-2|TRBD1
TGTGCCAGCAGCCAGGGGGATCAGCCCCAGCATTTT
CASSQGDQPQHF
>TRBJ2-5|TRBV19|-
TGTGCCAGTAGTATAGCAGGGAATCAAGAGACCCAGTACTTC
CASSIAGNQETQYF
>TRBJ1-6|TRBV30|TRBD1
TGTGCCTGGAGTCTCGACAGGGTCGGCTCAGCCCTCCACTTT
CAWSLDRVGSALHF
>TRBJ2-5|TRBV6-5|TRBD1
TGTGCCAGCAGTTCCACTGACAGGGTCGAGACCCAGTACTTC
CASSSTDRVETQYF
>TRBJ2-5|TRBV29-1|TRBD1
TGCAGCGTTGGCCCCGGGACAGGGCCGGAGACCCAGTACTTC
CSVGPGTGPETQYF
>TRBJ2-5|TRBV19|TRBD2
TGTGCCAGTACCCCCGCCGGGCGGGAGGGCGGGATAGAGACCCAGTACTTC
CASTPAGREGGIETQYF
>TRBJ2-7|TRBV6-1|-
TGTGCCAGCAGAACAGGTGCCGGAGAGCAGTACTTC
CASRTGAGEQYF